A selection of T cell receptor beta chains follows, all from one sample in a study of blood T cell repertoires in COVID-19. Generated by immunoSEQ multiplex PCR, the TCRdb table keeps only in-frame clones and is missing some. The top ten hold around 6.8% of the sample, which has about 180,000 clones, approximately 80% seen once. Sequencing used peripheral blood. The receptor set was obtained from a human donor in a cohort sampled during active COVID-19. CDR3s include the opening cysteine and the closing phenylalanine or tryptophan. Fields, in order: D gene, J gene, clone size, V gene, CDR3 protein, CDR3 DNA. D genes are given only for firm matches. Only part of the rows carry a size: once, few, many, or a class if the clone is expanded.

>TRBD1|TRBJ1-4|once|TRBV7-8
CASSSQGARTVNEKLFF
TGTGCCAGCAGCTCGCAGGGGGCCCGAACAGTTAATGAAAAACTGTTTTTT
>-|TRBJ2-3|-|TRBV6-5
CASSYSSSTDTQYF
TGTGCCAGCAGTTACTCGTCTAGCACAGATACGCAGTATTTT
>TRBD1|TRBJ1-5|-|TRBV5-8
CASTRRDRLGQPQHF
TGTGCCAGCACTCGTAGGGACAGGTTAGGTCAGCCCCAGCATTTT
>-|TRBJ2-3|-|TRBV7-6
CASRPNRKDTQYF
TGTGCCAGCAGGCCTAACCGTAAGGATACGCAGTATTTT
>-|TRBJ2-7|-|TRBV5-4
CASSLVGTSYEQYF
TGTGCCAGCAGCTTGGTGGGGACTTCCTACGAGCAGTACTTC
>-|TRBJ1-3|-|TRBV2
CASSVLQSGNTIYF
TGTGCCAGCAGTGTTCTTCAGTCTGGAAACACCATATATTTT
>-|TRBJ1-1|-|TRBV13
CASSLTRVTEAFF
TGTGCCAGCAGCTTGACCAGGGTAACTGAAGCTTTCTTT
>TRBD1|TRBJ1-5|-|TRBV3-1/TRBV3-2
CASSQDLGGVQPQHF
TGTGCCAGCAGCCAAGATCTAGGGGGCGTCCAGCCCCAGCATTTT
>TRBD1|TRBJ2-7|-|TRBV2
CASSESGTGVEQYF
TGTGCCAGCAGTGAGTCCGGGACAGGGGTCGAGCAGTACTTC
>TRBD2|TRBJ2-3|many|TRBV4-1
CASSVPGGSDTQYF
TGCGCCAGCAGCGTACCCGGGGGGAGCGATACGCAGTATTTT
>-|TRBJ1-5|-|TRBV6-4
CASSWDIISNQPQHF
TGTGCCAGCAGTTGGGACATAATTAGCAATCAGCCCCAGCATTTT
>TRBD2|TRBJ2-7|-|TRBV5-1
CASSGPGLAHEQYF
TGCGCCAGCAGCGGACCGGGACTAGCCCACGAGCAGTACTTC
>TRBD1|TRBJ1-5|-|TRBV5-6
CASSYGQGAARPQHF
TGTGCCAGCAGCTACGGACAGGGGGCGGCCCGGCCCCAGCATTTT
>TRBD2|TRBJ2-1|-|TRBV7-9
CASTEGLAVDEQFF
TGTGCCAGCACCGAGGGACTAGCAGTCGATGAGCAGTTCTTC
>-|TRBJ1-1|-|TRBV7-3
CASSPTGGENTEAFF
TGTGCCAGCAGCCCCACCGGGGGGGAAAACACTGAAGCTTTCTTT
>-|TRBJ1-2|-|TRBV3-1/TRBV3-2
CASSPGEYGYTF
TGTGCCAGCAGCCCCGGGGAATATGGCTACACCTTC
>-|TRBJ2-7|-|TRBV7-9
CASSPSEGYEQYF
TGTGCCAGCAGCCCCTCCGAGGGCTACGAGCAGTACTTC
>-|TRBJ2-3|-|TRBV5-1
CASSLAGIPDTQYF
TGCGCCAGCAGCTTGGCCGGGATCCCAGATACGCAGTATTTT
>-|TRBJ2-3|few|TRBV6-4
CASTWRLRFTDTQYF
TGTGCCAGTACATGGCGACTAAGGTTCACAGATACGCAGTATTTT
>-|TRBJ1-5|-|TRBV5-1
CASSLAGRHQPQHF
TGCGCCAGCAGCTTGGCCGGGAGACATCAGCCCCAGCATTTT
>-|TRBJ2-7|-|TRBV5-5
CVSSSPVWTWGVGQSYEQYF
TGTGTCAGCAGCTCGCCCGTATGGACGTGGGGGGTTGGACAATCCTACGAGCAGTACTTC
>-|TRBJ2-3|-|TRBV16
CASAETGTDTQYF
TGTGCCAGCGCCGAAACAGGCACAGATACGCAGTATTTT
>-|TRBJ2-1|-|TRBV5-6
CASSLVAKPYNEQFF
TGTGCCAGCAGCTTGGTAGCGAAACCCTACAATGAGCAGTTCTTC
>-|TRBJ1-3|-|TRBV10-1
CASIKTVGGTYGNTIYF
TGCGCCAGCATCAAAACGGTCGGGGGGACGTATGGAAACACCATATATTTT
>TRBD2|TRBJ2-3|-|TRBV11-2
CASSFPRLAGATDTQYF
TGTGCCAGCAGCTTCCCCAGACTAGCGGGGGCCACAGATACGCAGTATTTT